This T cell receptor (beta chain) was found in a study of Ad26.COV2.S vaccination and SARS-CoV-2 variants. For the study at large: Ad26.COV2.S, an intramuscular injection, was given once or twice 56 days apart. The study, taken as a whole, reports: In vaccinated individuals, spike-specific CD8+ and CD4+ T cell responses reportedly displayed substantial breadth. Total responses of T cells may have been underestimated by the analyses of TCR breadth and depth.

The V end lost 8 bases, the J end lost 5 bases, and 15 bases lay between the germline ends. The CDR3 totals 14 residues. CDR1 is LNHDA and CDR2 is SQIVND in the germline V gene (reference sequence). Treatment indicated: 15 to 20 received Ad26.COV2.S at low or high dose, single or two shots; roughly five received placebo; per-sample allocation not given. On day 63 after the first injection, vaccine and placebo recipients gave samples. With respect to this clone: Its target is unknown.

Produced via immunoSEQ multiplex PCR; TCRdb's table is partial and in-frame only. The data show roughly 510,000 clones, approximately 90% seen once. This receptor was taken from a person aged 18-60 years who received the Ad26.COV2.S COVID-19 vaccine or a placebo. Source: peripheral blood, taken in a trial of Ad26.COV2.S vaccine versus placebo. The chain carries TRBV19 and TRBJ2-2, with TRBD1 as a possible D gene (6 bases). The CDR3 reads CASRQGRRTGELFF. The CDR3 DNA is TGTGCCAGTCGGCAGGGGCGTCGAACCGGGGAGCTGTTTTTT.